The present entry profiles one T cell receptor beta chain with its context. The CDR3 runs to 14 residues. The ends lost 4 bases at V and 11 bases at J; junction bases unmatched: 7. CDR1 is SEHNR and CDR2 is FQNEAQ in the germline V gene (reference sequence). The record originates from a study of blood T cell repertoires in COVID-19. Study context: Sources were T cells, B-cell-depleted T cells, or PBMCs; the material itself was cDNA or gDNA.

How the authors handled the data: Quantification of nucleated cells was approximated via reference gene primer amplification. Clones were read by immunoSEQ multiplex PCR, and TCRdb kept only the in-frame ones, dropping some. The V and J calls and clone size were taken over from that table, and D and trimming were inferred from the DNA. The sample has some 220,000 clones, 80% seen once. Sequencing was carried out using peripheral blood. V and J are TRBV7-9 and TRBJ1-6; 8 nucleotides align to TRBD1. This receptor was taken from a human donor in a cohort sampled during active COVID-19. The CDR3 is CASSSGQGATPLHF. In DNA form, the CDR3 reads TGTGCCAGCAGCTCTGGACAGGGCGCGACACCCCTCCACTTT.